The 8 T cell receptor beta chains reported below all come from one sample, sequenced in a study. TCRdb re-called the RT-PCR reads with MiXCR, one entry per CDR3 protein. The sample records about 680,000 distinct CDR3 sequences, 14% being singletons. Specimen: memory CD4+ T cells from blood. The receptors come from a female donor in good health, serving as a healthy control.

This CDR3 reads CASRRGQVGNQPQHF. Written as DNA, the CDR3 is TGTGCCAGCAGGAGGGGACAGGTGGGCAATCAGCCCCAGCATTTT. The chain links TRBV28 to TRBJ1-5, with 8 bases fitting TRBD1. The CDR3 runs to 15 residues. Germline assignment: CDR1 MDHEN and CDR2 SYDVKM. Trimming cost V 6 bases and J 2 bases; bases outside gene matches: 6.

This clonotype has a handful of counts. The chain uses TRBV5-1 and TRBJ1-4; 9 positions agree with TRBD1. V lost 5 bases and J lost 5; bases outside the gene matches: 1. CDR3 length: 13 amino acids. CDR1 is SGHRS and CDR2 is YFSETQ in the germline V gene. The CDR3 loop reads CASRQGANEKLFF. CDR3 sequence (DNA): TGCGCCAGCAGACAGGGGGCGAATGAAAAACTGTTTTTT.

This clonotype was found many times. The chain carries TRBV5-1 and TRBJ1-5, with unresolved D. The CDR3 totals 15 residues. Germline V CDR1 and CDR2: SGHRS, YFSETQ. Trimming removed 0 bases from V and 0 bases from J, with 7 bases in between. CDR3 sequence reads: CASSLDGYSNQPQHF. CDR3 sequence (DNA): TGCGCCAGCAGCTTGGACGGCTATAGCAATCAGCCCCAGCATTTT.

The V and J genes are TRBV29-1 and TRBJ2-3; a possible D gene is TRBD2 (6 bases). Trimming pared 3 bases from V and 6 bases from J, leaving 13 bases between. Germline lookup yields CDR1 SQVTM and CDR2 ANQGSEA. This CDR3 has 13 residues. The CDR3 bases are TGCAGCGTTGAGCCCGGGGGAGCGGATACGCAGTATTTT. This sequence encodes CSVEPGGADTQYF.

This clonotype appeared many times. V and J are TRBV12-3 or TRBV12-4 and TRBJ1-2, with D tentatively TRBD1 (6 bases). Trimming pared 7 bases from V and 5 bases from J, leaving 14 bases between. The CDR3 has 13 residues. This chain's CDR3 is CASNSRGWYGYTF. CDR3 DNA sequence: TGTGCCAGCAACTCTAGGGGGTGGTATGGCTACACCTTC.

Here the CDR3 reads CAWSLTRTGNYGYTF. DNA for the CDR3: TGTGCCTGGAGCCTTACGAGGACAGGGAACTATGGCTACACCTTC. The V and J genes are TRBV30 and TRBJ1-2, with TRBD1 matching 8 bases. Germline V CDR1 and CDR2: GTSNPN, SVGIG (reference sequence). The junction had 8 bases not matched to a gene; V was cut back by 3 bases and J by 2 bases. The length of the CDR3 is 15 residues.

CDR3 amino acids: CASSSPLNEQFF. The CDR3 nucleotides read TGTGCCAGCAGCTCCCCATTAAATGAGCAGTTCTTC. This chain uses TRBV28 with TRBJ2-1; no reliable D call. Looked up from germline, CDR1 is MDHEN and CDR2 is SYDVKM. This CDR3 comprises 12 residues. Trimming took 6 bases from V and 7 from J, leaving 10 bases between them.

This clonotype came up many times. The chain carries TRBV7-7 and TRBJ2-5; the D gene is possibly TRBD2 (5 bases). The length of the CDR3 is 15 residues. The V and J ends lost 2 bases and 5 bases respectively, with 15 bases between them. CDR1 SSHAT and CDR2 FNYEAQ come from the germline V gene (reference sequence). The CDR3 region is CASSLIRGSAETQYF. The CDR3 nucleotides read TGTGCCAGCAGCTTAATTCGGGGATCAGCTGAGACCCAGTACTTC. Using reference TRBV7-7 and TRBJ2-5 for the parts outside the CDR3, the full variable domain is GAGVSQSPRYKVTKRGQDVTLRCDPISSHATLYWYQQALGQGPEFLTYFNYEAQPDKSGLPSDRFSAERPEGSISTLTIQRTEQRDSAMYRCASSLIRGSAETQYFGPGTRLLVL.